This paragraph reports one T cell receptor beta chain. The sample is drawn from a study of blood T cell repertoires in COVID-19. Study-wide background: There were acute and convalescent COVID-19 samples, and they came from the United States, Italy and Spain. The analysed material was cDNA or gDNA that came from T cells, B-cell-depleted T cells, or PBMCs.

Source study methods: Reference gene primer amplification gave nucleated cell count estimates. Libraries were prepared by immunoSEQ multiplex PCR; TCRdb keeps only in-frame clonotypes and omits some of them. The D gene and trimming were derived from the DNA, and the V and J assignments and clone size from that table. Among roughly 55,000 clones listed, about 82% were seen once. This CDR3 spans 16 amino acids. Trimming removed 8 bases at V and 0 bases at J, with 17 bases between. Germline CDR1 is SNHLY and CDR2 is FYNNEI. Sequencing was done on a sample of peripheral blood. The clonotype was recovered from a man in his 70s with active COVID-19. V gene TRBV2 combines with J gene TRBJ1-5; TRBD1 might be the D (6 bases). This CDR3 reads CASGREGQLSNQPQHF. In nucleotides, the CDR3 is TGTGCCAGCGGACGGGAGGGACAACTTAGCAATCAGCCCCAGCATTTT. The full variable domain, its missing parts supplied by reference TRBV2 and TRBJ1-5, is EPEVTQTPSHQVTQMGQEVILRCVPISNHLYFYWYRQILGQKVEFLVSFYNNEISEKSEIFDDQFSVERPDGSNFTLKIRSTKLEDSAMYFCASGREGQLSNQPQHFGDGTRLSIL.